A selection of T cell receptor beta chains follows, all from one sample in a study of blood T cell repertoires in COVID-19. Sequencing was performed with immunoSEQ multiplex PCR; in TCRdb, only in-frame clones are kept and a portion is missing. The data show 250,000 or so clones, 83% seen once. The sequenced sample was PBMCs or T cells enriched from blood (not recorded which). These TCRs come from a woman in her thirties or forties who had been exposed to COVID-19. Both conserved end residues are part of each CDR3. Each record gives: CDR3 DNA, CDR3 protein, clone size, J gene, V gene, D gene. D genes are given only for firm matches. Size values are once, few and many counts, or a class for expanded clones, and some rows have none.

TGTGCCATCAGTCAATGGACAGGTGGTACGGCCACTGAAGCTTTCTTT,CAISQWTGGTATEAFF,.,TRBJ1-1,TRBV10-3,TRBD1
TGCGCCAGCAGCTTGTTAGGGACAGGGAGCACAGATACGCAGTATTTT,CASSLLGTGSTDTQYF,once,TRBJ2-3,TRBV5-1,TRBD1
TGTGCCAGTTCTACGCAGGCCTACACTGAAGCTTTCTTT,CASSTQAYTEAFF,.,TRBJ1-1,TRBV19,.
TGTGCCAGCAAACCGACAGGGGGCCGTGGCGATTCACCCCTCCACTTT,CASKPTGGRGDSPLHF,.,TRBJ1-6,TRBV28,TRBD1
TGCGCCAGCAGCTTGCGTGGGACAGGGGAAGGCGGGGAGCTGTTTTTT,CASSLRGTGEGGELFF,.,TRBJ2-2,TRBV5-1,TRBD1
TGTGCCAGCAGCTTGGGACAGGGGCAAACCGGGGAGCTGTTTTTT,CASSLGQGQTGELFF,few,TRBJ2-2,TRBV11-3,TRBD1
TGTGCCAGCAGTGAACGGGGGGCAGAAAACACCATATATTTT,CASSERGAENTIYF,.,TRBJ1-3,TRBV2,.
TGTGCCAGCAGCGCAGGGCGCACCAATCAGCCCCAGCATTTT,CASSAGRTNQPQHF,.,TRBJ1-5,TRBV2,.
TGTGCCAGCAGTCTGACTTCAGATACGCAGTATTTT,CASSLTSDTQYF,few,TRBJ2-3,TRBV6-2/TRBV6-3,.
TGTGCCAGCAGCTCCCAGGGAGGCCAGCCCCAGCATTTT,CASSSQGGQPQHF,.,TRBJ1-5,TRBV7-2,.
TGCGCCAGCAGTGGGACAGCGAACACTGAAGCTTTCTTT,CASSGTANTEAFF,many,TRBJ1-1,TRBV5-1,TRBD1
TGTGCCAGTAGTCCGGCGGGGGGGAATGAAAAACTGTTTTTT,CASSPAGGNEKLFF,.,TRBJ1-4,TRBV19,.
TGTGCCAGCAGCCGGAGCCCCGGGACTAGCGGCGCAAGCTCCTACAATGAGCAGTTCTTC,CASSRSPGTSGASSYNEQFF,once,TRBJ2-1,TRBV13,TRBD2
TGCGCCAGCAGCCTAGAGCTTAGCTCCTATAATTCACCCCTCCACTTT,CASSLELSSYNSPLHF,.,TRBJ1-6,TRBV4-3,.
TGTGCCAGCAGCAACGGGACAGGGAATCAGCCCCAGCATTTT,CASSNGTGNQPQHF,few,TRBJ1-5,TRBV13,TRBD1
TGTGCCAGCAGCTCGGGGGTTGATAGCAATCAGCCCCAGCATTTT,CASSSGVDSNQPQHF,.,TRBJ1-5,TRBV9,.
TGTGCCAGAAGCCTAACGTTGGGACAGAACTATGGCTACACCTTC,CARSLTLGQNYGYTF,.,TRBJ1-2,TRBV5-3,TRBD1
TGTGCCAGCAGCCAGGCTAGCGGGGGGATCGAGCAGTACTTC,CASSQASGGIEQYF,once,TRBJ2-7,TRBV3-1/TRBV3-2,TRBD2
TGTGCCAGCACCTACAGGGAGCTTCCCTACAATGAGCAGTTCTTC,CASTYRELPYNEQFF,few,TRBJ2-1,TRBV2,.
TGTGCCAGCAGCTCCCAGGCAGGACAGGGATCAAACACCATATATTTT,CASSSQAGQGSNTIYF,.,TRBJ1-3,TRBV9,TRBD1
TGTGCCTGGAGAACGGCAGGGATATACAATGAGCAGTTCTTC,CAWRTAGIYNEQFF,few,TRBJ2-1,TRBV30,.
TGTGCCAGCAGCCCGGGACTGGGAAGTGAGACCCAGTACTTC,CASSPGLGSETQYF,.,TRBJ2-5,TRBV7-2,.
TGTGCCAGCAGGACCGACAGCAACTATGGCTACACCTTC,CASRTDSNYGYTF,.,TRBJ1-2,TRBV6-5,.
TGTGCCAGTACCACGGACAGGGTTCAGCCCCAGCATTTT,CASTTDRVQPQHF,.,TRBJ1-5,TRBV19,TRBD1
TGTGCCAGCAGCTTACAGGGGGCGTATGGGGCCAACGTCCTGACTTTC,CASSLQGAYGANVLTF,.,TRBJ2-6,TRBV5-4,TRBD1
TGTGCCAGCAGCTTAGACGCCAGGTCCGCTGAAGCTTTCTTT,CASSLDARSAEAFF,.,TRBJ1-1,TRBV7-2,.
TGTGCCAGCAGCCCGACTCAATACACTGAAGCTTTCTTT,CASSPTQYTEAFF,few,TRBJ1-1,TRBV7-3,.
TGTGCCAGCAGCGCCACCCAGGGGACTGAAGCTTTCTTT,CASSATQGTEAFF,.,TRBJ1-1,TRBV9,.
TGTGCCACCAGTGGTGCCGGGACTAACTACGAGCAGTACTTC,CATSGAGTNYEQYF,.,TRBJ2-7,TRBV24-1,TRBD2
TGTGCCAGTAGTATAGGGGGAGTTACCTACGAGCAGTACTTC,CASSIGGVTYEQYF,.,TRBJ2-7,TRBV19,.
TGTGCCAGCAGCGGACAGGGAGCCAACTATGGCTACACCTTC,CASSGQGANYGYTF,.,TRBJ1-2,TRBV6-5,TRBD1
TGTGCCAGCAGCAAAGAAGGCAGGACCTACGAGCAGTACTTC,CASSKEGRTYEQYF,.,TRBJ2-7,TRBV21-1,.
TGTGCCCTACCTCCCCCTATCTATGGCTACACCTTC,CALPPPIYGYTF,many,TRBJ1-2,TRBV24-1,.
TGTGCCAGCAGCTTAGCGGGCAGGGGGAATGAAAAACTGTTTTTT,CASSLAGRGNEKLFF,.,TRBJ1-4,TRBV7-6,TRBD1
TGTGCCACCAGCGGGGGGGAGGGTTTCTGGGGCTACACCTTC,CATSGGEGFWGYTF,.,TRBJ1-2,TRBV15,.
TGTGCCAGCAGCCTAGGACAGTTAGGTAATTCACCCCTCCACTTT,CASSLGQLGNSPLHF,.,TRBJ1-6,TRBV7-2,.
TGCGCCAGCAGCTCCCCGAGGTCGACCTACGAGCAGTACTTC,CASSSPRSTYEQYF,once,TRBJ2-7,TRBV5-1,.
TGTGCCAGCAGCCAAGGGACAGGACCCCCCGCGGCGCAGTATTTT,CASSQGTGPPAAQYF,once,TRBJ2-3,TRBV27,TRBD1
TGTGCCAGTAGCCCGGGAGGCTATGAGCAGTTCTTC,CASSPGGYEQFF,.,TRBJ2-1,TRBV19,TRBD2
TGCGCCAGCAGCCAATTTTCAGGGGCGGGTGGCAATCAGCCCCAGCATTTT,CASSQFSGAGGNQPQHF,.,TRBJ1-5,TRBV4-1,.
TGTGCCAGCAGCCACCGAGGAGGAGGGACAGGGGGACCCGGGGAGCTGTTTTTT,CASSHRGGGTGGPGELFF,.,TRBJ2-2,TRBV3-1/TRBV3-2,TRBD1
TGTGCCAGCAGCTTAGATCTTTTGTCCGGGTTGGAGGAGCAGTTCTTC,CASSLDLLSGLEEQFF,.,TRBJ2-1,TRBV11-2,.
TGTGCCAGCAGTTCGACCGACTCCGTTAACTATGGCTACACCTTC,CASSSTDSVNYGYTF,.,TRBJ1-2,TRBV28,.
TGTGCCAGCAGGTACAGGCATTCGGGGGTGAACACTGAAGCTTTCTTT,CASRYRHSGVNTEAFF,.,TRBJ1-1,TRBV6-5,.
TGCAGCGCCGGGACAGGGAATGAAAAACTGTTTTTT,CSAGTGNEKLFF,once,TRBJ1-4,TRBV29-1,TRBD1
TGTGCCAGCAGCGCAGTAGGACAGAGGAATGAAAAACTGTTTTTT,CASSAVGQRNEKLFF,.,TRBJ1-4,TRBV7-2,.
TGTGCCAGCAGTGAGGACAGGGGGCATGGAAACACCATATATTTT,CASSEDRGHGNTIYF,.,TRBJ1-3,TRBV6-1,TRBD1
TGTGCCAGTAGTAGATATAGCGGGGGGGGCACCAATGAGCAGTTCTTC,CASSRYSGGGTNEQFF,.,TRBJ2-1,TRBV19,TRBD2
TGTGCCAGCAGCGTAGTTGCGGGACTAGCGGGGGGGCGAGAGACCCAGTACTTC,CASSVVAGLAGGRETQYF,.,TRBJ2-5,TRBV9,TRBD2
TGTGCCAGCAGCCTCACCGGGACTAGCGGATCTAATGAGCAGTTCTTC,CASSLTGTSGSNEQFF,.,TRBJ2-1,TRBV7-8,TRBD2
TGTGCCACCAGCAGATTGACAACTGTATCGGCTTTCTTT,CATSRLTTVSAFF,.,TRBJ1-1,TRBV15,.
TGTGCCAGCAGCCAAGCCCGGTCCGACTATGGCTACACCTTC,CASSQARSDYGYTF,.,TRBJ1-2,TRBV3-1/TRBV3-2,.
TGTGCCAGCAGTTCTCGGGGAAGCAATCAGCCCCAGCATTTT,CASSSRGSNQPQHF,.,TRBJ1-5,TRBV6-5,.
TGTGCCAGCAGTTACATCAGGGGCAGGGCTGCAACTAATGAAAAACTGTTTTTT,CASSYIRGRAATNEKLFF,.,TRBJ1-4,TRBV6-2/TRBV6-3,.
TGTGCCAGCTCACCATGGGCGGGGGAAGAGACCCAGTACTTC,CASSPWAGEETQYF,.,TRBJ2-5,TRBV18,TRBD2